These 13 T cell receptor beta chains originate from one sample sequenced in a study of cytomegalovirus exposure and HLA in healthy donors. Researchers ran the PCR with 60 Vbeta and 13 Jbeta primers. Sequencing used immunoSEQ multiplex PCR; TCRdb keeps in-frame clones, though not all of them. The sample has over 100,000 clones, 80% seen once. Sequencing was performed on PBMCs. All receptors come from a man aged 25-40 years in good health and CMV-seronegative.

The rearrangement joins TRBV6-6 to TRBJ1-4; the match to TRBD1 covers 9 bases. The CDR3 consists of 16 residues. The germline V gene encodes CDR1 MNHNY and CDR2 SVGAGI (reference sequence). V lost 0 bases and J lost 7; bases outside the gene matches: 6. The CDR3 sequence: CASSYSPGTGSEKLFF. The CDR3 nucleotides read TGTGCCAGCAGTTACTCCCCAGGGACAGGGTCTGAAAAACTGTTTTTT.

The J gene is TRBJ1-4, the V gene TRBV28, with a weak D call TRBD1 (6 bases). Germline CDR1 and CDR2: MDHEN and SYDVKM. The CDR3 spans 15 residues. V was clipped by 5 bases and J by 1 base, with 11 bases between them. The CDR3 loop is CASSLRQETNEKLFF. The DNA for the CDR3 is TGTGCCAGCAGTCTCAGACAGGAAACTAATGAAAAACTGTTTTTT. Using reference TRBV28 and TRBJ1-4 for the parts outside the CDR3, the full variable domain is DVKVTQSSRYLVKRTGEKVFLECVQDMDHENMFWYRQDPGLGLRLIYFSYDVKMKEKGDIPEGYSVSREKKERFSLILESASTNQTSMYLCASSLRQETNEKLFFGSGTQLSVL.

This sequence joins TRBV13 and TRBJ2-5, with 7 bases fitting TRBD2. With V trimmed by 0 bases and J by 4 bases, 11 bases remained unmatched. The CDR3 contains 17 residues. The germline V gene encodes CDR1 PRHDT and CDR2 FYEKMQ (reference sequence). The CDR3 is CASSLGKRGNRGETQYF. The DNA for the CDR3 is TGTGCCAGCAGCTTAGGGAAGCGGGGTAATCGGGGAGAGACCCAGTACTTC. The whole variable domain, filled in from reference TRBV13 and TRBJ2-5, reads AAGVIQSPRHLIKEKRETATLKCYPIPRHDTVYWYQQGPGQDPQFLISFYEKMQSDKGSIPDRFSAQQFSDYHSELNMSSLELGDSALYFCASSLGKRGNRGETQYFGPGTRLLVL.

This rearrangement joins TRBV28 to TRBJ1-2; weak D call: TRBD1 (5 bases). The CDR3 sequence is 13 residues long. Trimming cost V 10 bases and J 5 bases, with 17 bases left between them. Germline-derived CDR1 and CDR2 are MDHEN and SYDVKM. As DNA, the CDR3 is TGTGCCAATTCCGGGGGTCGTAATTATGGCTACACCTTC. As protein: CANSGGRNYGYTF.

The chain recombines TRBV2 with TRBJ1-6; a possible D gene is TRBD1 (6 bases). The CDR3 extends over 15 amino acids. Trimming shortened V by 4 bases and J by 7 bases, and 14 bases separated the two germline ends. In germline, CDR1 is SNHLY, CDR2 FYNNEI. DNA of the CDR3: TGTGCCAGCAGTGTCCGGACAGCTACAAATTCACCCCTCCACTTT. This gives the protein CASSVRTATNSPLHF.

This chain uses TRBV9 with TRBJ2-7; TRBD1 agrees at 8 bases. This CDR3 is built from 14 residues. In germline, CDR1 is SGDLS, CDR2 YYNGEE. The V segment lost 5 bases and the J segment 0 bases; nucleotides outside the gene matches: 4. CDR3 in amino acids: CASSTGTGSYEQYF. CDR3 coding DNA: TGTGCCAGCAGTACCGGGACAGGCTCCTACGAGCAGTACTTC.

J is TRBJ1-2 and V is TRBV5-1; D is unclear. This CDR3 is 14 amino acids long. Germline V CDR1 and CDR2: SGHRS, YFSETQ. Between the trimmed V and J ends, which lost 0 bases and 4 bases, there was a span of 10 bases. CDR3 coding DNA: TGCGCCAGCAGCTTGGAGAGGATAGGCTATGGCTACACCTTC. The encoded protein is CASSLERIGYGYTF.

The V gene is TRBV25-1, the J gene TRBJ2-1, with 10 bases fitting TRBD1. Per the germline V gene, CDR1 is MGHDK and CDR2 is SYGVNS. The V segment lost 10 bases and the J segment 9 bases; nucleotides outside the gene matches: 12. This CDR3 has 14 amino acids. CDR3 loop: CATGGTGELGEQFF. CDR3 nucleotide sequence: TGTGCCACCGGAGGGACAGGGGAATTGGGTGAGCAGTTCTTC.

The chain carries TRBV28 and TRBJ2-1; 10 bases are shared with TRBD2. CDR1 and CDR2 (germline): MDHEN, SYDVKM. Trimming removed 5 bases from V and 4 bases from J; junction bases left unmatched: 5. This CDR3 is 15 amino acids long. CDR3 DNA: TGTGCCAGCAGTCCCAGCGGGAGGGGGTACAATGAGCAGTTCTTC. It is translated as CASSPSGRGYNEQFF.

The gene calls are TRBV29-1 and TRBJ1-1; the D is unclear. The V gene's germline CDR1 is SQVTM and CDR2 ANQGSEA. The CDR3 runs to 12 residues. V lost 5 bases, J lost 0 bases, and 7 bases lay in between. CDR3 residues: CSVLNMNTEAFF. Here the CDR3 DNA reads TGCAGCGTTTTGAACATGAACACTGAAGCTTTCTTT.

The chain has TRBV5-4 and TRBJ2-7; 11 bases map to TRBD1. The CDR3 spans 14 residues. The germline V gene encodes CDR1 SGHNT and CDR2 YYREEE (reference sequence). The V and J ends lost 6 bases and 5 bases, in that order; junction bases with no gene match: 7. The CDR3 coding sequence is TGTGCCAGCACCTCAAGGGACAGGGGGAACGAGCAGTACTTC. Protein sequence: CASTSRDRGNEQYF.

The V call is TRBV7-9, the J call TRBJ2-5; TRBD1 matches at 8 bases. Germline lookup yields CDR1 SEHNR and CDR2 FQNEAQ (reference sequence). The CDR3 has 15 amino acids. Trimming at V came to 5 bases and at J to 5 bases, leaving 10 bases not matched to a gene. The CDR3 here is CASSLGQGLRETQYF. In DNA, the CDR3 is TGTGCCAGCAGCCTCGGACAGGGCCTTAGGGAGACCCAGTACTTC.

V and J are TRBV9 and TRBJ2-7; D possibly corresponds to TRBD2 (5 bases). The CDR3 extends over 13 amino acids. With 3 bases removed from V and 1 base from J, the gap between germline ends came to 8 bases. Germline loops: CDR1 SGDLS, CDR2 YYNGEE. The CDR3 DNA follows: TGTGCCAGCAGCGGATCGGGGTCCTACGAGCAGTACTTC. Translating gives CASSGSGSYEQYF.